Below are 25 T cell receptor beta chains sequenced from a single sample in a study of CXCR3-negative and CXCR3-positive naive CD8 T cells. 5' RACE with UMI labels generated the TRB cDNA libraries. TCRdb re-called the 5' RACE reads, yielding one record per CDR3 amino acid sequence without DNA. The sample is made up of around 60,000 distinct CDR3 sequences, and the top ten hold approximately 0.8% of it. Points from the study as a whole: Naive cells with CXCR3 showed TRB CDR3s that were more hydrophobic than those in CXCR3-negative naive cells.

Their target antigens are unknown. The sequencing input was naive CXCR3+ CD8+ T cells from blood. As to subset: CD45RO-CCR7+CD27+CD95- naive CD8+ T cells expressing CXCR3 (TNR3+). The receptor source for this set is a human donor in good health. Some clones in this sample may be carry-over from other donors' samples.

CDR3 sequence: CSVERGAGETQYF. V is TRBV29-1 and J is TRBJ2-5; TCRdb reports TRBD1, a call that lacks DNA to check it against. CDR1 SQVTM and CDR2 ANQGSEA come from the germline V gene. The CDR3 has 13 amino acids.

CDR3: CATSDLGTGNQPLYTGELFF. V usage is TRBV24-1 and J usage is TRBJ2-2; with no DNA, the TCRdb D assignment of TRBD1 cannot be verified. The CDR3 runs to 20 residues. In germline, CDR1 is KGHDR, CDR2 SFDVKD.

J is TRBJ2-2 and V is TRBV3-1. The CDR3 has 15 residues. Germline V CDR1 and CDR2: LGHDT, YNNKEL (reference sequence). This CDR3 reads CASSQQGANTGELFF.

The chain links TRBV6-1 to TRBJ2-1; TCRdb's D call, TRBD1, is unchecked because there is no DNA. Germline CDR1 is MNHNS and CDR2 is SASEGT. The CDR3 is 16 residues long. The chain's CDR3 is CASSRPGQGYYNEQFF.

The rearrangement uses TRBV20-1 and TRBJ2-5; without DNA, the TCRdb call of TRBD1 cannot be checked. The length of the CDR3 is 14 residues. Germline lookup yields CDR1 DFQATT and CDR2 SNEGSKA (reference sequence). The CDR3 here is CSASNPGQGGTQYF.

The CDR3 protein is CASSLAGVYEQYF. This rearrangement joins TRBV5-1 to TRBJ2-7; TCRdb's D gene call, TRBD1, goes unchecked for lack of DNA. This CDR3 region has 13 residues. Germline loops: CDR1 SGHRS, CDR2 YFSETQ.

This chain connects TRBV20-1 to TRBJ2-7; there is no DNA to check the TCRdb D call of TRBD1. The CDR3 runs 14 residues. Germline lookup yields CDR1 DFQATT and CDR2 SNEGSKA (reference sequence). Here the CDR3 reads CSAHDGTGYSEQYF.

The gene calls are TRBV11-2 and TRBJ2-7; the D call from TCRdb, TRBD1, cannot be confirmed without DNA. The CDR3 is 14 residues long. Germline CDR1 SGHAT, CDR2 FQNNGV. The CDR3 loop reads CASSLRDWVDEQYF. The full variable domain, completed using reference TRBV11-2 and TRBJ2-7, is EAGVAQSPRYKIIEKRQSVAFWCNPISGHATLYWYQQILGQGPKLLIQFQNNGVVDDSQLPKDRFSAERLKGVDSTLKIQPAKLEDSAVYLCASSLRDWVDEQYFGPGTRLTVT.

This chain connects TRBV21-1 to TRBJ2-5. TRBV21-1 is noted as a pseudogene. The CDR3 runs 16 residues. The CDR3 is CASSKKYRGIQETQYF.

The chain carries TRBV6-2 or TRBV6-3 and TRBJ2-2; absent DNA, TCRdb's TRBD1 call cannot be checked. The germline V gene has CDR1 MNHEY and CDR2 SVGEGT. The length of the CDR3 is 14 residues. The chain's CDR3 is CASSLGARTGELFF.

The genes are TRBV7-6 and TRBJ2-7; the D call from TCRdb, TRBD1, cannot be confirmed without DNA. CDR1 SGHVS and CDR2 FNYEAQ come from the germline V gene. The CDR3 contains 15 residues. The CDR3 protein is CASSYAPGQLYEQYF.

V usage is TRBV27 and J usage is TRBJ1-5; the TCRdb D gene call, TRBD1, has no DNA to confirm it. This CDR3 is built from 12 residues. CDR1 MNHEY and CDR2 SMNVEV come from the germline V gene (reference sequence). The CDR3: CASSFPGQPQHF.

The rearrangement uses TRBV7-6 and TRBJ2-3; the D gene TCRdb calls, TRBD2, cannot be checked with no DNA. CDR1 and CDR2 (germline): SGHVS, FNYEAQ. The CDR3 is 15 amino acids. The CDR3 spells CASSLEGVPTDTQYF.

Here the CDR3 reads CAISASTNEKLFF. The chain couples TRBV10-3 to TRBJ1-4. The CDR3 totals 13 residues. Germline V lookup: CDR1 ENHRY, CDR2 SYGVKD.

V gene TRBV9 combines with J gene TRBJ2-2; as DNA is missing, the TRBD2 call by TCRdb cannot be tested. CDR1 SGDLS and CDR2 YYNGEE come from the germline V gene. The CDR3 runs 17 residues. CDR3 sequence reads: CASSLGGMGLNTGELFF.

The chain couples TRBV12-3 or TRBV12-4 to TRBJ2-2. The CDR3 covers 14 residues. The CDR3 loop reads CASSFGENTGELFF.

The chain couples TRBV7-3 to TRBJ2-7. This CDR3 has 13 amino acids. Germline CDR1 is SGHTA and CDR2 is FQGTGA. The CDR3 sequence: CASSLGVAYEQYF.

The V and J genes are TRBV29-1 and TRBJ2-7; checking the TCRdb D call of TRBD1 is not possible without DNA. Germline V CDR1 and CDR2: SQVTM, ANQGSEA. The CDR3 length is 13 residues. The CDR3 sequence is CSVNPGQGNEQYF.

This CDR3 reads CASSPRDSPWTQYF. The chain recombines TRBV5-6 with TRBJ2-5; lacking DNA, the TRBD1 call made by TCRdb goes unchecked. The germline gives CDR1 SGHDT, CDR2 YYEEEE. CDR3 length: 14 amino acids.

The rearrangement joins TRBV12-3 or TRBV12-4 to TRBJ2-1; the TCRdb D gene call, TRBD2, has no DNA to confirm it. The CDR3 spans 15 residues. The CDR3 here is CASTTAGTSALLQFF.

The rearrangement joins TRBV20-1 to TRBJ2-2; TCRdb indicates TRBD1, and absent DNA this call remains unverified. Germline V gene sequence: CDR1 DFQATT, CDR2 SNEGSKA (reference sequence). The CDR3 sequence is 15 residues long. The CDR3 loop is CSARPPGTLGGELFF.

The chain has TRBV4-3 and TRBJ1-4. There are 14 residues in the CDR3. Germline CDR1 reads LGHNA; CDR2 reads YSLEER. The CDR3 region is CASSQGMVDEKLFF.

The chain combines TRBV4-3 with TRBJ2-1. CDR1 LGHNA and CDR2 YSLEER come from the germline V gene. CDR3 length: 13 residues. This CDR3 is CASSQDDGNEQFF.

This chain connects TRBV9 to TRBJ1-4. This CDR3 region has 14 residues. Germline lookup yields CDR1 SGDLS and CDR2 YYNGEE. CDR3 in amino acids: CASSVGGNNEKLFF.

The chain carries TRBV11-2 and TRBJ2-2; the TCRdb D gene call, TRBD1, has no DNA to confirm it. The CDR3 sequence is 17 residues long. The V gene's germline CDR1 is SGHAT and CDR2 FQNNGV. CDR3 sequence reads: CASSLEFLPLSNGELFF.